This T cell receptor (beta chain) is drawn from a study of CD4+ T cells in melanoma. Produced via immunoSEQ multiplex PCR; TCRdb's table is partial and in-frame only. The sample contains about 9,900 clones, roughly three quarters of which appear only once. Germline V gene sequence: CDR1 SGHDT, CDR2 YYEEEE. Trimming shortened V by 6 bases and J by 1 base, and 17 bases separated the two germline ends. The CDR3 has 15 residues. The TCR comes from a human donor with melanoma. Sequences were obtained from peripheral blood. The rearrangement uses TRBV5-6 and TRBJ2-7; the D is unclear. The CDR3 loop is CASTIYGTDSYEQYF. The CDR3 nucleotides read TGTGCCAGCACCATCTATGGTACGGATTCCTACGAGCAGTACTTC.